This T cell receptor beta chain was recovered during a study of vaccination effects on CD4 cells after COVID-19. Overall study: Two doses of BNT162b2 or mRNA-1273 vaccine were administered to participants.

Study findings and constraints: Clonal contraction was marked in infection- and vaccine-induced clones late after vaccination.

A note on this clone: Its specificity is unknown.

Sequencing followed a ViraFEST assay step that expanded antigen-specific CD4+ T cells with viral peptide pools. Upon completion of 10 to 11 days in culture, CD4+ T cells were isolated. Vaccinated recipients, who were negative for nucleocapsid antibodies, had no history of SARS-CoV-2 infection. Each culture well received roughly 1.8 million PBMC. These cells were then cultured in IMDM with about 10 IU/ml IL-2 and 9 to 10 ug/ml peptides. Half the medium was replaced with IL-2 medium on days 3 and 7. The V end was cut by 5 bases, the J end by 5 bases, with 10 bases between. The CDR3 is 13 amino acids. TCRdb keeps only in-frame clones here, not all; method: immunoSEQ multiplex PCR. The table has about 73,000 clones, around 79% seen once.

Sample: CD4+ T cells from PBMCs cultured with HCoV-NL63 spike peptides, taken before COVID-19 vaccination. The TCR comes from a human donor who received a COVID-19 vaccine. This chain joins TRBV12-3 or TRBV12-4 and TRBJ1-3; D ambiguous. CDR3 amino acids: CASSRTDRNTIYF. CDR3 coding DNA: TGTGCCAGCAGTCGTACTGATAGAAACACCATATATTTT.